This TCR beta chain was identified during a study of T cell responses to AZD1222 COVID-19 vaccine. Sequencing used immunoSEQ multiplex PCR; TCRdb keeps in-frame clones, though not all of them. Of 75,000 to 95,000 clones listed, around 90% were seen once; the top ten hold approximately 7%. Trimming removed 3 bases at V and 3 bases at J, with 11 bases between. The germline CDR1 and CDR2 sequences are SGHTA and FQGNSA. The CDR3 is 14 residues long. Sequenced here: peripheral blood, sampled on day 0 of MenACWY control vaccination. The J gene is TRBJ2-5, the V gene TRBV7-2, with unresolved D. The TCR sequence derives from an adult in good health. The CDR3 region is CASSFVSGKETQYF. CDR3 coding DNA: TGTGCCAGCAGCTTCGTGTCTGGGAAAGAGACCCAGTACTTC.